These 28 T cell receptor beta chains came from one sample sequenced in a study of blood T cells in healthy people across ages. Through a sample-barcoded 5' primer and a J-beta primer mix, a second PCR was run for roughly 6 to 11 cycles. MiXCR, applied by TCRdb to the 5' RACE reads, yields one record per CDR3 protein. The sample contains about 570,000 distinct CDR3 sequences, about 25% of which appear only once. In addition, the sample was reused for a study of T cells of mothers and their children.

Material for sequencing was blood. All receptors come from a boy aged 2 to 10 in good health.

The CDR3 DNA sequence: TGTGCCAGCAGCTTAAGGCCTGATGGGGGGATCGTCTGGTATGGCTACACCTTC. This translates into CASSLRPDGGIVWYGYTF. The chain is built from TRBV7-2 and TRBJ1-2; D is perhaps TRBD1 (5 bases). The CDR3 length is 18 residues. The germline V gene has CDR1 SGHTA and CDR2 FQGNSA. The ends were cut back, 2 bases at V and 5 bases at J, with 24 bases in the middle.

This chain connects TRBV14 to TRBJ2-5, with D possibly being TRBD1 or TRBD2 (5 bases each). CDR3 size: 17 residues. With 0 bases removed from V and 4 bases from J, the gap between germline ends came to 18 bases. Germline CDR1 SGHDN, CDR2 FVKESK. The CDR3 sequence: CASSQDFRDPVRETQYF. The CDR3 DNA is TGTGCCAGCAGCCAAGATTTCCGGGACCCCGTGAGAGAGACCCAGTACTTC.

The CDR3 spells CSARLSPRSSIQYF. CDR3 bases: TGCAGTGCCCGACTGTCCCCCAGGAGTTCCATTCAGTACTTC. The J gene is TRBJ2-4, the V gene TRBV20-1; D not certain. Germline V gene data show CDR1 as DFQATT and CDR2 as SNEGSKA (reference sequence). The CDR3 runs 14 residues. Trimming took off 6 bases at V and 9 bases at J, with 21 bases between the two ends.

The chain uses TRBV28 and TRBJ2-2, with D unclear. The V end was cut by 4 bases, the J end by 4 bases, with 10 bases between. The CDR3 sequence is 14 residues long. From germline, CDR1 is MDHEN and CDR2 SYDVKM. The CDR3 DNA is TGTGCCAGCAGTTCTCCGGGCAGCACCGGGGAGCTGTTTTTT. Amino acids: CASSSPGSTGELFF.

The rearrangement uses TRBV29-1 and TRBJ2-5; the match to TRBD2 covers 11 bases. The J call may be mistaken, given a closer DNA end match to TRBJ2-7. The CDR3 has 15 residues. Germline V lookup: CDR1 SQVTM, CDR2 ANQGSEA. CDR3 bases: TGCAGCGTGGCCCCCAGACTAGCGGGGCCCTACGAGCAGTACTTC. This sequence encodes CSVAPRLAGPYEQYF.

The gene calls are TRBV4-1 and TRBJ2-7; 10 bases agree with TRBD2. This CDR3 has 17 residues. The V gene end was trimmed by 0 bases and the J gene end by 4 bases; junction bases not matched to a gene: 9. The germline V gene has CDR1 MGHRA and CDR2 YSYEKL. The CDR3 loop is CASSQDLASGSLYEQYF. CDR3 bases: TGCGCCAGCAGCCAAGATCTCGCTAGCGGGAGTTTGTACGAGCAGTACTTC.

The chain recombines TRBV5-1 with TRBJ1-5, with TRBD1 identical over 8 bases. V was clipped by 0 bases and J by 8 bases; unmatched bases: 4. Germline V lookup: CDR1 SGHRS, CDR2 YFSETQ. This CDR3 spans 14 amino acids. The CDR3 loop is CASSLGAGGKPQHF. In DNA form, the CDR3 reads TGCGCCAGCAGCTTGGGTGCAGGGGGCAAGCCCCAGCATTTT.

The chain carries TRBV12-3 or TRBV12-4 and TRBJ2-1; D might be TRBD2 (5 bases). V lost 0 bases to trimming and J lost 4 bases, with 10 bases between them. The CDR3 spans 15 residues. CDR3 region: CASSLAGVGYNEQFF. The CDR3 nucleotides are TGTGCCAGCAGTTTAGCGGGAGTGGGGTACAATGAGCAGTTCTTC.

This clonotype was found a few times. The V and J genes are TRBV29-1 and TRBJ1-2, with a tentative D call TRBD1 (6 bases). Germline V gene data show CDR1 as SQVTM and CDR2 as ANQGSEA. The V and J ends lost 4 bases and 8 bases respectively, with 11 bases between them. This CDR3 region has 11 residues. CDR3 bases: TGCAGCGTTGGTAGGGGGTCCGGCTACACCTTC. It yields the protein CSVGRGSGYTF. Drawing the rest from reference TRBV29-1 and TRBJ1-2, the complete variable domain is SAVISQKPSRDICQRGTSLTIQCQVDSQVTMMFWYRQQPGQSLTLIATANQGSEATYESGFVIDKFPISRPNLTFSTLTVSNMSPEDSSIYLCSVGRGSGYTFGSGTRLTVV.

The CDR3 spells CASSSRAGSSYNEQFF. CDR3 DNA sequence: TGTGCCAGCTCATCCCGGGCGGGCAGCTCCTACAATGAGCAGTTCTTC. The rearrangement links TRBV18 to TRBJ2-1; a weak D match, TRBD2 (5 bases). V gave up 5 bases and J gave up 0 bases, with 14 bases separating them. From germline, CDR1 is KGHSH and CDR2 LQKENI. The CDR3 totals 16 residues.

The chain links TRBV6-6 to TRBJ1-6, with no clear D. Germline-derived CDR1 and CDR2 are MNHNY and SVGAGI (reference sequence). V was clipped by 5 bases and J by 14 bases, with 16 bases between them. The CDR3 is 13 amino acids. CDR3: CASSGQNKFTLHF. CDR3 bases: TGTGCCAGCAGTGGGCAGAACAAATTCACCCTCCACTTT.

This clonotype was found a few times. The J gene is TRBJ2-5, the V gene TRBV14; 9 bases map to TRBD1. The V segment lost 2 bases and the J segment 5 bases; nucleotides outside the gene matches: 6. This CDR3 has 15 residues. Germline lookup yields CDR1 SGHDN and CDR2 FVKESK. Here the CDR3 reads CASSQWGTGPETQYF. In DNA, the CDR3 is TGTGCCAGCAGCCAATGGGGGACAGGGCCGGAGACCCAGTACTTC.

The CDR3 region is CASSLRTSGSDEQFF. The CDR3 DNA sequence: TGTGCCAGCAGCTTAAGGACTAGCGGGAGCGATGAGCAGTTCTTC. The chain joins TRBV7-9 to TRBJ2-1; 13 bases map to TRBD2. CDR3 length equals 15 residues. V dropped 2 bases and J dropped 8; count of bases not matched to a gene: 3. Germline lookup yields CDR1 SEHNR and CDR2 FQNEAQ (reference sequence).

Ten or more counts support this clonotype. The genes are TRBV6-5 and TRBJ2-2; 8 nucleotides line up with TRBD1. The germline V gene encodes CDR1 MNHEY and CDR2 SVGAGI. The CDR3 extends over 15 amino acids. V lost 5 bases to trimming and J lost 7 bases; unmatched junction nucleotides: 9. CDR3 region: CASSTDRGSIGELFF. The CDR3 nucleotides are TGTGCCAGCAGTACTGACAGGGGTAGTATCGGGGAGCTGTTTTTT.

This clonotype was observed a handful of times. The chain has TRBV20-1 and TRBJ2-2; 8 nucleotides align to TRBD1. Per germline, CDR1 DFQATT and CDR2 SNEGSKA (reference sequence). The CDR3 covers 14 residues. V was clipped by 5 bases and J by 0 bases; unmatched bases: 2. The CDR3 DNA reads as TGCAGTGCTCTGGACAGGGCGAACACCGGGGAGCTGTTTTTT. Translation gives CSALDRANTGELFF.

In DNA form, the CDR3 reads TGTGCCAGCAGTTTAGTTGTCAGGAGCGAGCAGTACTTC. This codes for CASSLVVRSEQYF. The V gene is TRBV12-3 or TRBV12-4, the J gene TRBJ2-7; D is undetermined. The CDR3 runs 13 residues. V was cut by 1 base and J by 6 bases, with 10 bases left in between.

The chain joins TRBV24-1 to TRBJ1-2; no definite D call. CDR1 is KGHDR and CDR2 is SFDVKD in the germline V gene. V was cut by 0 bases and J by 6 bases, with 4 bases left in between. The CDR3 sequence is 12 residues long. The CDR3 region has the DNA TGTGCCACCAGTGATTTGGCAGATGGCTACACCTTC. It translates to CATSDLADGYTF.

The V call is TRBV4-1, the J call TRBJ2-4; D is unclear. This CDR3 is built from 15 residues. Germline CDR1 and CDR2: MGHRA and YSYEKL. Trimming left V 0 bases short and J 6 bases short, with 12 bases between. The CDR3 DNA follows: TGCGCCAGCAGCCAAGATAAAGGGTTGGGAAACATTCAGTACTTC. Its translation is CASSQDKGLGNIQYF.

The rearrangement links TRBV6-2 or TRBV6-3 to TRBJ2-7; D is possibly TRBD1 or TRBD2 (5 bases each). V lost 6 bases and J lost 0, with 15 bases in between. CDR1 MNHEY and CDR2 SVGEGT come from the germline V gene. CDR3 length equals 15 residues. CDR3 nucleotides: TGTGCCAGCAGAGAGGGGCGGAGGAGCTCCTACGAGCAGTACTTC. Protein: CASREGRRSSYEQYF.

This sequence joins TRBV20-1 and TRBJ2-3; 11 bases are shared with TRBD2. Per the germline V gene, CDR1 is DFQATT and CDR2 is SNEGSKA (reference sequence). V dropped 3 bases and J dropped 4; count of bases not matched to a gene: 6. CDR3 size: 15 residues. As DNA, the CDR3 is TGCAGTGCTAGTGGTAGCGGGGGGGCCTCAGATACGCAGTATTTT. Protein sequence: CSASGSGGASDTQYF.

The chain employs TRBV9 and TRBJ2-5, with D possibly being TRBD1 or TRBD2 (6 bases each). The end of the DNA is better explained by TRBJ2-7, so the J call may be wrong. CDR1 is SGDLS and CDR2 is YYNGEE in the germline V gene. The CDR3 loop spans 16 amino acids. The CDR3 loop is CASSVDRWGADYEQYF. The CDR3 DNA is TGTGCCAGCAGCGTAGATCGTTGGGGGGCAGATTACGAGCAGTACTTC.

There are a few counts of this clonotype. The chain carries TRBV5-1 and TRBJ2-5; 8 bases match TRBD2. The tail of the sequence fits TRBJ2-7 better, so the J call may be wrong. Germline lookup yields CDR1 SGHRS and CDR2 YFSETQ. This CDR3 is 16 amino acids long. This CDR3 is CASSWEASGFSYEQYF. CDR3 coding DNA: TGCGCCAGCAGCTGGGAAGCTAGCGGGTTCTCCTACGAGCAGTACTTC.

This chain links TRBV11-2 with TRBJ2-7; 10 nucleotides line up with TRBD2. The CDR3 runs to 16 residues. The V and J ends lost 5 bases and 7 bases, in that order; junction bases with no gene match: 14. Per germline, CDR1 SGHAT and CDR2 FQNNGV. The CDR3 here is CASSLRVAGGRREQYF. The CDR3, as DNA: TGTGCCAGCAGCCTCCGTGTAGCGGGGGGACGTCGGGAGCAGTACTTC.

This chain joins TRBV20-1 and TRBJ2-1, with TRBD2 matching 13 bases. The V segment lost 6 bases and the J segment 6 bases; nucleotides outside the gene matches: 11. In germline, CDR1 is DFQATT, CDR2 SNEGSKA (reference sequence). The CDR3 extends over 16 amino acids. CDR3 amino acids: CSAPGVGTSGTNEQFF. The CDR3 DNA follows: TGCAGTGCCCCGGGGGTGGGGACTAGCGGGACCAATGAGCAGTTCTTC.

The chain links TRBV6-2 or TRBV6-3 to TRBJ2-7; maybe TRBD1 (6 bases). V was pared by 1 base and J by 6 bases, with 7 bases between. The CDR3 length is 12 residues. Germline CDR1 MNHEY, CDR2 SVGEGT. In DNA, the CDR3 is TGTGCCAGCAGTTACTGGGGGCTCGAGCAGTACTTC. Its protein product is CASSYWGLEQYF.

The chain has TRBV7-3 and TRBJ2-1; TRBD2 matches at 15 bases. Germline lookup yields CDR1 SGHTA and CDR2 FQGTGA. This CDR3 is 21 amino acids long. V shed 3 bases, J shed 5 bases, and the junction held 17 bases outside the gene matches. The CDR3 DNA is TGTGCCAGCAGCTTGAATAGGACTAGCGGGGGGGCCTTGATCATCGACAATGAGCAGTTCTTC. Protein sequence: CASSLNRTSGGALIIDNEQFF.

The chain joins TRBV13 to TRBJ1-1, with no clear D. The germline V and J ends were trimmed by 4 bases and 11 bases, with 17 bases remaining between them. Germline V lookup: CDR1 PRHDT, CDR2 FYEKMQ (reference sequence). The CDR3 has 13 amino acids. Written as DNA, the CDR3 is TGTGCCAGCAGCTCAGGCTCTAAAGGGTTGGCTTTCTTT. It is translated as CASSSGSKGLAFF.

A few counts support this clonotype. V is TRBV6-5 and J is TRBJ2-2; no reliable D call. The CDR3 is 11 residues long. Germline CDR1 MNHEY, CDR2 SVGAGI. Trimming stripped 6 bases from V and 6 bases from J, with 5 bases between. The CDR3 sequence is CASRGSGELFF. DNA for the CDR3: TGTGCCAGCAGGGGGTCCGGGGAGCTGTTTTTT.